These 14 T cell receptor beta chains came from one sample sequenced in a study of blood T cells in healthy people across ages. A second PCR of about 7 to 12 cycles used a sample-barcoded 5' primer and a J-beta primer mix. TCRdb fed the 5' RACE reads into MiXCR, producing one record per CDR3 protein. Found here are about 730,000 distinct CDR3 sequences, approximately 43% of them singletons; the top ten hold 20% to 25%. The sample consisted of blood. The origin of the receptors is a woman aged 55-70 years in good health.

This sequence joins TRBV9 and TRBJ2-1; 11 nucleotides align to TRBD2. The length of the CDR3 is 16 residues. Trimming removed 0 bases from V and 5 bases from J; junction bases left unmatched: 4. The germline V gene has CDR1 SGDLS and CDR2 YYNGEE. The CDR3 DNA follows: TGTGCCAGCAGCGTAGGTGATAGCGGGAGGGACAATGAGCAGTTCTTC. Translating it yields CASSVGDSGRDNEQFF.

The chain uses TRBV28 and TRBJ1-5, with TRBD1 as a possible D gene (5 bases). Germline V gene data show CDR1 as MDHEN and CDR2 as SYDVKM. This CDR3 is 14 amino acids long. V was clipped by 8 bases and J by 0 bases, with 11 bases between them. As DNA, the CDR3 is TGTGCCAGCGGCAGACAGACTAGCAATCAGCCCCAGCATTTT. This translates into CASGRQTSNQPQHF.

This clonotype has a handful of counts. The chain is built from TRBV3-1 and TRBJ2-3; 14 bases map to TRBD2. V gave up 2 bases and J gave up 2 bases; unmatched junction bases: 9. Germline CDR1 and CDR2: LGHDT and YNNKEL (reference sequence). The length of the CDR3 is 19 residues. CDR3 amino acids: CASSQPSGLAGEFTDTQYF. In DNA, the CDR3 is TGTGCCAGCAGCCAACCCTCGGGACTAGCGGGAGAATTCACAGATACGCAGTATTTT.

The chain joins TRBV7-9 to TRBJ2-5, with 7 bases identical to TRBD2. J lost 11 bases, V lost 3 bases, and 9 bases had no gene match. From germline, CDR1 is SEHNR and CDR2 FQNEAQ (reference sequence). The CDR3 length is 13 residues. CDR3 bases: TGTGCCAGCAGCTTCGGGGAGGGGAATGAGCAGTACTTC. This translates into CASSFGEGNEQYF.

A remark on this clonotype: A much larger clone sits a single nucleotide away, making a read error possible. The chain uses TRBV12-3 or TRBV12-4 and TRBJ2-1; perhaps TRBD2 as D (6 bases). The CDR3 is 18 residues long. Trimming pared 7 bases from V and 7 bases from J, leaving 29 bases between. This CDR3 reads CASKLLSPGRRATNEQFF. The CDR3 DNA is TGTGCCAGCAAGTTGCTCTCGCCTGGCAGGAGGGCCACGAATGAGCAGTTCTTC.

This clonotype came up many times. This chain links TRBV12-3 or TRBV12-4 with TRBJ1-2; D gene ambiguous. The CDR3 sequence is 16 residues long. V lost 5 bases and J 2 bases, leaving 18 bases between the germline ends. The CDR3 protein is CASSPGPSLGNYGYTF. The DNA of the CDR3 is TGTGCCAGCAGTCCGGGTCCATCTTTGGGGAACTATGGCTACACCTTC.

V gene TRBV5-1 combines with J gene TRBJ2-2; the match to TRBD2 covers 11 bases. V shed 3 bases, J shed 6 bases, and the junction held 10 bases outside the gene matches. CDR3 size: 17 residues. The germline V gene encodes CDR1 SGHRS and CDR2 YFSETQ. DNA for the CDR3: TGCGCCAGCAGCTCGCTTCTAGCGGGAGGTGGGGCCGGGGAGCTGTTTTTT. Protein product: CASSSLLAGGGAGELFF.

Ten or more counts support this clonotype. V is TRBV10-3 and J is TRBJ1-1, with D possibly matching TRBD1 (5 bases). Trimming removed 9 bases from V and 5 bases from J, with 16 bases in between. CDR1 and CDR2 from the germline V gene are ENHRY and SYGVKD. The CDR3 is made up of 13 amino acids. The CDR3 is CAMGRDVETEAFF. The CDR3 DNA sequence: TGTGCCATGGGCCGGGACGTTGAGACTGAAGCTTTCTTT.

This chain connects TRBV5-1 to TRBJ2-2; TRBD2 is a possible D gene (6 bases). Germline lookup yields CDR1 SGHRS and CDR2 YFSETQ. Trimming took 5 bases from V and 0 from J, leaving 8 bases between them. The CDR3 loop spans 14 amino acids. The CDR3 coding sequence is TGCGCCAGCAGTAGCGGAGCGAACACCGGGGAGCTGTTTTTT. Its protein product is CASSSGANTGELFF.

This clonotype appeared a few times. V usage is TRBV30 and J usage is TRBJ2-1; D perhaps matches TRBD1 (5 bases). Germline V gives CDR1 GTSNPN, CDR2 SVGIG (reference sequence). Trimming stripped 2 bases from V and 0 bases from J, with 14 bases between. The CDR3 sequence is 16 residues long. The CDR3 protein is CAWSNQGLSSYNEQFF. CDR3 coding DNA: TGTGCCTGGAGTAATCAGGGCCTCAGCTCCTACAATGAGCAGTTCTTC.

The chain has TRBV7-2 and TRBJ2-1; D might be TRBD1 (6 bases). The CDR3 runs 15 residues. V was pared by 5 bases and J by 0 bases, with 11 bases between. Per germline, CDR1 SGHTA and CDR2 FQGNSA. The CDR3: CASSRQASSYNEQFF. In DNA, the CDR3 is TGTGCCAGCAGCCGACAGGCTAGCTCCTACAATGAGCAGTTCTTC.

The sample holds a few counts of this clonotype. The rearrangement joins TRBV6-5 to TRBJ1-1, with TRBD1 as a possible D gene (6 bases). The CDR3 consists of 14 residues. V gave up 5 bases and J gave up 4 bases, with 14 bases separating them. CDR1 MNHEY and CDR2 SVGAGI come from the germline V gene. CDR3 residues: CASSVQQGFTEAFF. The CDR3 DNA sequence: TGTGCCAGCAGTGTACAACAGGGTTTCACTGAAGCTTTCTTT.

This clonotype was seen ten or more times. The chain couples TRBV6-5 to TRBJ1-1; D gene ambiguous. The germline V gene encodes CDR1 MNHEY and CDR2 SVGAGI. The CDR3 covers 13 residues. Trimming removed 6 bases at V and 1 base at J, with 9 bases between. CDR3 amino acids: CASSPPGNTEAFF. CDR3 DNA: TGTGCCAGCAGCCCCCCGGGGAACACTGAAGCTTTCTTT.

This chain uses TRBV20-1 with TRBJ2-7; the D gene is possibly TRBD2 (6 bases). Germline values: CDR1 DFQATT, CDR2 SNEGSKA (reference sequence). This CDR3 region has 13 residues. V was shortened by 3 bases and J by 0 bases, with 9 bases between the two germline ends. The CDR3 protein is CSASQDYSYEQYF. The CDR3 DNA reads TGCAGTGCTAGTCAGGACTACTCCTACGAGCAGTACTTC.